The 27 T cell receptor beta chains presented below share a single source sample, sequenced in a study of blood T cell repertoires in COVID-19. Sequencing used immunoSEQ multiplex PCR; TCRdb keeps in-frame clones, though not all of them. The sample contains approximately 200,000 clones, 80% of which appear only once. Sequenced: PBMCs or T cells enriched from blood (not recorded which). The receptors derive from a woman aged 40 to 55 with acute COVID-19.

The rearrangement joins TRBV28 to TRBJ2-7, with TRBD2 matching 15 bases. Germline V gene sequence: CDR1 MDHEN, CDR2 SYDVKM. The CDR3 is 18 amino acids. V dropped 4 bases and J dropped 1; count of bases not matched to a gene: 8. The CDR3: CASSSPPGTSGRSYEQYF. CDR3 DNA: TGTGCCAGCAGTTCTCCCCCCGGGACTAGCGGGAGGTCCTACGAGCAGTACTTC. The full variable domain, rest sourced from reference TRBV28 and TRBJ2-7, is DVKVTQSSRYLVKRTGEKVFLECVQDMDHENMFWYRQDPGLGLRLIYFSYDVKMKEKGDIPEGYSVSREKKERFSLILESASTNQTSMYLCASSSPPGTSGRSYEQYFGPGTRLTVT.

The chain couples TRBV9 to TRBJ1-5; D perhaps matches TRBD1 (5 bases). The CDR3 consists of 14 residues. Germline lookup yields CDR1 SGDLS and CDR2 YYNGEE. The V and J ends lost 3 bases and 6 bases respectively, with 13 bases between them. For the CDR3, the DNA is TGTGCCAGCAGCGCCGGGGGTGGCGGTCAGCCCCAGCATTTT. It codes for CASSAGGGGQPQHF.

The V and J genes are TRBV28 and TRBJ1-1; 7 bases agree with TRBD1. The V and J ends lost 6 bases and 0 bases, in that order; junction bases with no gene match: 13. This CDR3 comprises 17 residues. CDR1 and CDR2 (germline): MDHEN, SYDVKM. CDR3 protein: CASREGGAFAMNTEAFF. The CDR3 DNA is TGTGCCAGCAGGGAAGGGGGCGCGTTTGCAATGAACACTGAAGCTTTCTTT. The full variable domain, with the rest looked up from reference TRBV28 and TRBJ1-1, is DVKVTQSSRYLVKRTGEKVFLECVQDMDHENMFWYRQDPGLGLRLIYFSYDVKMKEKGDIPEGYSVSREKKERFSLILESASTNQTSMYLCASREGGAFAMNTEAFFGQGTRLTVV.

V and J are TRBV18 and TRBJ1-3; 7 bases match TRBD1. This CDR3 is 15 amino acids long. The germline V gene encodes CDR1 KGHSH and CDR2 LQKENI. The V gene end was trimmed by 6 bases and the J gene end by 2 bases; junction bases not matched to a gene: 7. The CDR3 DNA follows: TGTGCCAGCTCCCTTGCACAGGGGACTGGAAACACCATATATTTT. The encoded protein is CASSLAQGTGNTIYF.

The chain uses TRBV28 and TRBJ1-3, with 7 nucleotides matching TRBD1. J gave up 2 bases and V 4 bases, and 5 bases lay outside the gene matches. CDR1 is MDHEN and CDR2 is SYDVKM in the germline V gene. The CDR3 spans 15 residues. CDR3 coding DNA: TGTGCCAGCAGTTCGAGGGGGCGTCCTGGAAACACCATATATTTT. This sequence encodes CASSSRGRPGNTIYF.

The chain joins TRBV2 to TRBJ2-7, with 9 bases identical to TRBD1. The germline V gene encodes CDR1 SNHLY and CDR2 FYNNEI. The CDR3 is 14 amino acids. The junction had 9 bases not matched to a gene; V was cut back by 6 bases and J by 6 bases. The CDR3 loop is CASRDRGQHAEQYF. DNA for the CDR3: TGTGCCAGCAGGGACAGGGGACAACACGCCGAGCAGTACTTC.

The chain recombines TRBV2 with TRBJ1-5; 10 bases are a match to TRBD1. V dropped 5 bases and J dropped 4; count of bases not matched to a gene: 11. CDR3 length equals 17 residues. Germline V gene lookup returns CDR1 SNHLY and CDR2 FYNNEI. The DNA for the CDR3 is TGTGCCAGCAGTACGACAGGGGGCGAGCTGGGGAATCAGCCCCAGCATTTT. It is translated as CASSTTGGELGNQPQHF.

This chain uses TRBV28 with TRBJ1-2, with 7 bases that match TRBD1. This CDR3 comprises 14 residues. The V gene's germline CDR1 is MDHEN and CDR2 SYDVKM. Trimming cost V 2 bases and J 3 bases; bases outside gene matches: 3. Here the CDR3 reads CASSLAGTDYGYTF. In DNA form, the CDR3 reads TGTGCCAGCAGTTTAGCCGGGACAGACTATGGCTACACCTTC.

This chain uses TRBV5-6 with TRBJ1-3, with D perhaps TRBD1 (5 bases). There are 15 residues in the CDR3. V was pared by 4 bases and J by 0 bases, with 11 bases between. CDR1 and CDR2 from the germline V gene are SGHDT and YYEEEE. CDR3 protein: CASSLAGGSGNTIYF. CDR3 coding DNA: TGTGCCAGCAGCCTGGCGGGGGGCTCTGGAAACACCATATATTTT.

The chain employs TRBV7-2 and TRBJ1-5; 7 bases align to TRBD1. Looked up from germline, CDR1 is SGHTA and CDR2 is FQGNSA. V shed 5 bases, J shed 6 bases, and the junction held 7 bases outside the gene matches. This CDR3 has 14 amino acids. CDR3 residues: CASSVRQGSQPQHF. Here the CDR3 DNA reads TGTGCCAGCAGCGTGAGACAGGGAAGTCAGCCCCAGCATTTT.

The CDR3 spells CASSEAVYRGTEAFF. CDR3 bases: TGTGCCAGCAGTGAAGCGGTTTACCGGGGTACTGAAGCTTTCTTT. The chain links TRBV6-1 to TRBJ1-1; no clear D gene. The ends were cut back, 0 bases at V and 5 bases at J, with 13 bases in the middle. The V gene's germline CDR1 is MNHNS and CDR2 SASEGT. The CDR3 is made up of 15 amino acids.

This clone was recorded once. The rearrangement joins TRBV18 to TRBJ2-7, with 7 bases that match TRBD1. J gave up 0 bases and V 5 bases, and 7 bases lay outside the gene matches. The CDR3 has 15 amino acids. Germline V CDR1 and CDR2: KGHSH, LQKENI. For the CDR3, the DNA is TGTGCCAGCTCAGACAAGACAGGGAGCTCCTACGAGCAGTACTTC. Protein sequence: CASSDKTGSSYEQYF.

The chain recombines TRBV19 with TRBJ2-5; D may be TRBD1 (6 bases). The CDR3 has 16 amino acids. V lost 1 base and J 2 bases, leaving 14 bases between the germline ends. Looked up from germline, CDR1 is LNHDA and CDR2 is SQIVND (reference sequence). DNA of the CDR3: TGTGCCAGTAGTATAGGGCAGGGTAGGGGGCAAGAGACCCAGTACTTC. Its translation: CASSIGQGRGQETQYF.

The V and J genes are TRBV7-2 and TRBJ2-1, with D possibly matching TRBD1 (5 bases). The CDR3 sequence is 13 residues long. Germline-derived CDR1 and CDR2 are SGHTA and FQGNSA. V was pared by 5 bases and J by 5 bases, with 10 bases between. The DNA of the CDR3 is TGTGCCAGCAGCGTGGGGCCGAACAATGAGCAGTTCTTC. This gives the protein CASSVGPNNEQFF. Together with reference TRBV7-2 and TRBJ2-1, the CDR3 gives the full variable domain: GAGVSQSPSNKVTEKGKDVELRCDPISGHTALYWYRQSLGQGLEFLIYFQGNSAPDKSGLPSDRFSAERTGGSVSTLTIQRTQQEDSAVYLCASSVGPNNEQFFGPGTRLTVL.

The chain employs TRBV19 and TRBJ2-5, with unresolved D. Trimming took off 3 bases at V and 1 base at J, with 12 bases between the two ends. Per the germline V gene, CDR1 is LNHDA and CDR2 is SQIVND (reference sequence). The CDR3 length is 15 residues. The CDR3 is CASSIWRSPQETQYF. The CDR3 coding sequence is TGTGCCAGTAGTATTTGGCGGAGCCCCCAAGAGACCCAGTACTTC.

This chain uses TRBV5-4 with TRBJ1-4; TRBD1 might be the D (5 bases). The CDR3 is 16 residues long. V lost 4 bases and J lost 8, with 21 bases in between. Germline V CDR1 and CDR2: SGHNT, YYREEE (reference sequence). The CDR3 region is CASSPDLGQWGEKLFF. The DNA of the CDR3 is TGTGCCAGCAGCCCGGATTTAGGGCAGTGGGGCGAAAAACTGTTTTTT.

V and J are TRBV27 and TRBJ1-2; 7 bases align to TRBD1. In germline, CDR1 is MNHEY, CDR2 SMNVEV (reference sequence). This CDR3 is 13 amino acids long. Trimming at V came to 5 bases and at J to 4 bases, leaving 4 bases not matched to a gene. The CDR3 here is CASSDRVPYGYTF. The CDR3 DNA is TGTGCCAGCAGTGACAGGGTTCCCTATGGCTACACCTTC.

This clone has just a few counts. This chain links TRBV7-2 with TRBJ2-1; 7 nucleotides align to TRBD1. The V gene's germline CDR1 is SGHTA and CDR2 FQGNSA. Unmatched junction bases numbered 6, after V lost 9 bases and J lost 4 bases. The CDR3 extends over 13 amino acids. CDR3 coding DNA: TGTGCCAGACGGGACAGACAATACAATGAGCAGTTCTTC. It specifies CARRDRQYNEQFF.

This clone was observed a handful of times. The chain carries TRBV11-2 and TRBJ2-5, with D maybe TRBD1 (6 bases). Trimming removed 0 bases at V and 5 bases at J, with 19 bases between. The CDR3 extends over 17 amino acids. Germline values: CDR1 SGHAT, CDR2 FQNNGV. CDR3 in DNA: TGTGCCAGCAGCTTAGATCGGTCCGGGACATTCCAGGAGACCCAGTACTTC. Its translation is CASSLDRSGTFQETQYF.

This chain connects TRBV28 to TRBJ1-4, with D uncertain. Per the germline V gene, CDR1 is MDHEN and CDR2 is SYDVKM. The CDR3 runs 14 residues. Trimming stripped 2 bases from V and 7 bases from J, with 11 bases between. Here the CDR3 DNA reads TGTGCCAGCAGTTTAATTGGTAGTAGTGAAAAACTGTTTTTT. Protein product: CASSLIGSSEKLFF.

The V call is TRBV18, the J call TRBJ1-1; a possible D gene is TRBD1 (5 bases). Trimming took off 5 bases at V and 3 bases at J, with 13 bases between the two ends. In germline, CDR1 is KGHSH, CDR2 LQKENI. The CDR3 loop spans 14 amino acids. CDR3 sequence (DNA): TGTGCCAGCTCAAGATCAGGGTTTCACACTGAAGCTTTCTTT. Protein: CASSRSGFHTEAFF.

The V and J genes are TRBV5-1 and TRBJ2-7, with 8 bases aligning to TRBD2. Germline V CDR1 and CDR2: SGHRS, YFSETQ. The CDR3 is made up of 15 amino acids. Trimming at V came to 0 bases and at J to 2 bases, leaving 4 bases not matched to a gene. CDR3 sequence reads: CASSLAGLATYEQYF. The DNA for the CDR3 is TGCGCCAGCAGCTTGGCCGGACTAGCTACCTACGAGCAGTACTTC.

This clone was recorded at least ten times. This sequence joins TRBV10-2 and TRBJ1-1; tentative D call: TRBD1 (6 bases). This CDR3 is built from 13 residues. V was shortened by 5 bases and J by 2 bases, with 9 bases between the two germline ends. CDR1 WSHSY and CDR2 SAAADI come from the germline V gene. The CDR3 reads CASSQGTNTEAFF. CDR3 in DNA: TGCGCCAGCAGTCAGGGGACCAACACTGAAGCTTTCTTT.

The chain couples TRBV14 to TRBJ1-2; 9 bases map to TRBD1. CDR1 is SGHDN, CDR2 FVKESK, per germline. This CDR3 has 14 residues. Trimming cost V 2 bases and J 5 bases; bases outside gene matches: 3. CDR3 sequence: CASSQTGGGYGYTF. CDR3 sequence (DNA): TGTGCCAGCAGCCAAACAGGGGGCGGGTATGGCTACACCTTC.

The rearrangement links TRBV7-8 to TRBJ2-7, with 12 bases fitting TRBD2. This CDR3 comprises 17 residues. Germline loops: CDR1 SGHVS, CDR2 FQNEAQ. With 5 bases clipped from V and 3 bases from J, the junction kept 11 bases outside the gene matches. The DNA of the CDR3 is TGTGCCAGCAGCCCGAGACTAGCGGGGGCTTACTTCTACGAGCAGTACTTC. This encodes CASSPRLAGAYFYEQYF.

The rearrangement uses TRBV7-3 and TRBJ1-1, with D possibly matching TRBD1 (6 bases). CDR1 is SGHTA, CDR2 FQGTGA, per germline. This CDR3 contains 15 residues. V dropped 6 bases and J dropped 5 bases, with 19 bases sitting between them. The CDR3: CASSLFGGPGTEAFF. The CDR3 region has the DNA TGTGCCAGCAGTTTATTCGGGGGGCCCGGGACTGAAGCTTTCTTT.

The CDR3 DNA reads TGTGCCAGCAGTCCGGGGTCCACTGAAGCTTTCTTT. Translating it yields CASSPGSTEAFF. The rearrangement uses TRBV12-3 or TRBV12-4 and TRBJ1-1, with unresolved D. The CDR3 is 12 residues long. Trimming took 5 bases from V and 4 from J, leaving 8 bases between them.